The sample holds a few counts of the clone carrying this TCR beta chain. This record belongs to a study of CD8+ T cells in alopecia areata. As the sequencing template, cDNA was produced by extracting RNA and reverse transcribing it. Here immunoSEQ multiplex PCR was the method, and the copy in TCRdb shows in-frame clones only, minus some. The sample includes about 180,000 clones, roughly 65% of them seen just once. Germline values: CDR1 ENHRY, CDR2 SYGVKD. The V and J ends lost 0 bases and 1 base respectively, with 3 bases between them. The CDR3 sequence is 13 residues long. The sequence derives from a human donor with alopecia areata. The source material was CD4+ T cells sorted from blood, sampled at week 0. The rearrangement uses TRBV10-3 and TRBJ1-2; D remains ambiguous. The CDR3 sequence: CAISESSNYGYTF. CDR3 coding DNA: TGTGCCATCAGTGAGTCCAGTAACTATGGCTACACCTTC.